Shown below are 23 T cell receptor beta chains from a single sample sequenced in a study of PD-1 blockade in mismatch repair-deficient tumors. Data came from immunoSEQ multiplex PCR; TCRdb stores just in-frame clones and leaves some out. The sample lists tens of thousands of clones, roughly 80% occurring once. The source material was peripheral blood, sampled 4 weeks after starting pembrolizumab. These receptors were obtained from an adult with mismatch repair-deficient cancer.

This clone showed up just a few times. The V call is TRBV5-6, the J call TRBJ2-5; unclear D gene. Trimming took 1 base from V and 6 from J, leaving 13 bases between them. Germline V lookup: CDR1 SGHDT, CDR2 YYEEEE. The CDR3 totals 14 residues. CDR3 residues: CASSLIEIGQTQYF. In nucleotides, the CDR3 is TGTGCCAGCAGCTTGATAGAGATCGGTCAGACCCAGTACTTC. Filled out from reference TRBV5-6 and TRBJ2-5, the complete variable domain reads DAGVTQSPTHLIKTRGQQVTLRCSPKSGHDTVSWYQQALGQGPQFIFQYYEEEERQRGNFPDRFSGHQFPNYSSELNVNALLLGDSALYLCASSLIEIGQTQYFGPGTRLLVL.

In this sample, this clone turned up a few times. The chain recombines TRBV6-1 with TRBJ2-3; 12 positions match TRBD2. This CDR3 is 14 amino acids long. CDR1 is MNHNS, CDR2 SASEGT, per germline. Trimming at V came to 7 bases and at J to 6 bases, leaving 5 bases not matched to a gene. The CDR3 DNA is TGTGCCAGCACAAGACTAGCGGGAGAGGATACGCAGTATTTT. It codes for CASTRLAGEDTQYF.

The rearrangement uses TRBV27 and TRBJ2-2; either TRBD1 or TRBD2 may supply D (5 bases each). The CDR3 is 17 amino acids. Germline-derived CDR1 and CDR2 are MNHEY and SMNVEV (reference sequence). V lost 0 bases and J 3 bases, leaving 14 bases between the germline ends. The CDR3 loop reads CASSLSLWGSYTGELFF. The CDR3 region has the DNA TGTGCCAGCAGTTTATCTTTATGGGGGAGTTACACCGGGGAGCTGTTTTTT.

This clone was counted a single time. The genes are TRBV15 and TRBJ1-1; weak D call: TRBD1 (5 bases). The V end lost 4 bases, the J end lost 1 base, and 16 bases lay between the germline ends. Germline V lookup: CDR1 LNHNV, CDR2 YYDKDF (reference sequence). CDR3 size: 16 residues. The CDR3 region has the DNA TGTGCCACCAGCATGGGCTGGGGCCGACGGAACACTGAAGCTTTCTTT. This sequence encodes CATSMGWGRRNTEAFF.

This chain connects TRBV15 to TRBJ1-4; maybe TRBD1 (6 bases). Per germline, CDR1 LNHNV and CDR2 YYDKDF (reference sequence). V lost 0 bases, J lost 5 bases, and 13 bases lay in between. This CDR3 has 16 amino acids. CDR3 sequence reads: CATSRDHRGGNEKLFF. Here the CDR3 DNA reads TGTGCCACCAGCAGAGATCATAGGGGGGGAAATGAAAAACTGTTTTTT. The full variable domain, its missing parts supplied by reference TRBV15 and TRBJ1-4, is DAMVIQNPRYQVTQFGKPVTLSCSQTLNHNVMYWYQQKSSQAPKLLFHYYDKDFNNEADTPDNFQSRRPNTSFCFLDIRSPGLGDTAMYLCATSRDHRGGNEKLFFGSGTQLSVL.

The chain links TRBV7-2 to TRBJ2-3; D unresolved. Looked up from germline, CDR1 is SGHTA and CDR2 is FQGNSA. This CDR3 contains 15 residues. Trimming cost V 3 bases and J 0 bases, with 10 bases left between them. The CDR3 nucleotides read TGTGCCAGCAGCTTGGACCGTTCTAGCACAGATACGCAGTATTTT. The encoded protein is CASSLDRSSTDTQYF.

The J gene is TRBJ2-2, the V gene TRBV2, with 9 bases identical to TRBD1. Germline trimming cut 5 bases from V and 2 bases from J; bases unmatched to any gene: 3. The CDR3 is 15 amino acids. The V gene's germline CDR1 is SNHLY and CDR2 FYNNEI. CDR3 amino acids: CASSRDRANTGELFF. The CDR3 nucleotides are TGTGCCAGCAGTCGGGACAGGGCTAACACCGGGGAGCTGTTTTTT.

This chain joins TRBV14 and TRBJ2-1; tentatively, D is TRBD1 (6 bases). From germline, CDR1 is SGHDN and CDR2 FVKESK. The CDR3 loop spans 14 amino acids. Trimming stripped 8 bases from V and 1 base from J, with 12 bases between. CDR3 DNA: TGTGCCAGCTCATCGAGGGGGTCCTACAATGAGCAGTTCTTC. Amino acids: CASSSRGSYNEQFF.

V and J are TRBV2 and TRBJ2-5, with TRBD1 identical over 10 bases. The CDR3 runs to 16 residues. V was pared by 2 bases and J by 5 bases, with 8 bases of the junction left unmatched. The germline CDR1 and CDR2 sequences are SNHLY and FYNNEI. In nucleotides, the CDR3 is TGTGCCAGCAGTGAATTGGGACAGGGGATAGGGGAGACCCAGTACTTC. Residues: CASSELGQGIGETQYF.

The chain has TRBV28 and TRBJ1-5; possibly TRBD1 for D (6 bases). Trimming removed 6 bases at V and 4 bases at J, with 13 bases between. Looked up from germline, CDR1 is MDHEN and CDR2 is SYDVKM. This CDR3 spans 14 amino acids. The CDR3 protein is CASRSAGANQPQHF. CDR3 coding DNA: TGTGCCAGCAGGTCAGCAGGGGCTAATCAGCCCCAGCATTTT.

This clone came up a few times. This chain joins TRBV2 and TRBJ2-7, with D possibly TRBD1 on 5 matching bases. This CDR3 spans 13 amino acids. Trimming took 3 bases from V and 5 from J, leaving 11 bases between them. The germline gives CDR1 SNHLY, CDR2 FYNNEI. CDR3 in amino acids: CASSDGRVDEQYF. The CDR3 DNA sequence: TGTGCCAGCAGTGACGGCAGGGTTGACGAGCAGTACTTC.

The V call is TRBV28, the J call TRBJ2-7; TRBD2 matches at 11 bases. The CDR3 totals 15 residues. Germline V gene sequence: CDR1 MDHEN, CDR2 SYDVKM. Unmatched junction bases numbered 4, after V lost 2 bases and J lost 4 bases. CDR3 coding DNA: TGTGCCAGCAGTTTAACTAGCGGGAGTCTTTACGAGCAGTACTTC. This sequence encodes CASSLTSGSLYEQYF. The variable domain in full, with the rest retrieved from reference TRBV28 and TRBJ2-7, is DVKVTQSSRYLVKRTGEKVFLECVQDMDHENMFWYRQDPGLGLRLIYFSYDVKMKEKGDIPEGYSVSREKKERFSLILESASTNQTSMYLCASSLTSGSLYEQYFGPGTRLTVT.

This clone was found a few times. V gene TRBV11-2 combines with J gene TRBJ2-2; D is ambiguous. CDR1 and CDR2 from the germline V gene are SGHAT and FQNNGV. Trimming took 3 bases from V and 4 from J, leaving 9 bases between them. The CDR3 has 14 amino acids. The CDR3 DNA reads TGTGCCAGCAGCTTTGGGCCTACCACCGGGGAGCTGTTTTTT. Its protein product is CASSFGPTTGELFF. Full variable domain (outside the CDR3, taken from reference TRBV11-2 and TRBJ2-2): EAGVAQSPRYKIIEKRQSVAFWCNPISGHATLYWYQQILGQGPKLLIQFQNNGVVDDSQLPKDRFSAERLKGVDSTLKIQPAKLEDSAVYLCASSFGPTTGELFFGEGSRLTVL.

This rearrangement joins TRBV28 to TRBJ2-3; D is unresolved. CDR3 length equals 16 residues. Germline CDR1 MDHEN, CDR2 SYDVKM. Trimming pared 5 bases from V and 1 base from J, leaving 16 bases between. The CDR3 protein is CASSPHGSRRTDTQYF. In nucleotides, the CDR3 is TGTGCCAGCAGTCCTCACGGTAGCAGACGCACAGATACGCAGTATTTT.

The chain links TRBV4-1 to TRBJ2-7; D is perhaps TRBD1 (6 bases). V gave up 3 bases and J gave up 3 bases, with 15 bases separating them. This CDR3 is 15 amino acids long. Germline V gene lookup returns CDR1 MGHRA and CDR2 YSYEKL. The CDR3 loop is CASSQVPTGDYEQYF. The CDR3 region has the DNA TGCGCCAGCAGCCAGGTTCCGACAGGCGACTACGAGCAGTACTTC.

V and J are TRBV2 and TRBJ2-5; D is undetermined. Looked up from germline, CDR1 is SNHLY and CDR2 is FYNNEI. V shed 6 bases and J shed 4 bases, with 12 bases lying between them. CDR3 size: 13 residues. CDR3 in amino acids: CASSYTPRETQYF. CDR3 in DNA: TGTGCCAGCAGCTATACTCCTAGAGAGACCCAGTACTTC.

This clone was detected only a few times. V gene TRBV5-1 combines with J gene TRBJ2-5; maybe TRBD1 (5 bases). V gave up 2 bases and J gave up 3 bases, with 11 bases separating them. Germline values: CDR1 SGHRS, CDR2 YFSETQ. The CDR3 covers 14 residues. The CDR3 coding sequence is TGCGCCAGCAGCTTAGGCCAGGGTGAAGAGACCCAGTACTTC. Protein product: CASSLGQGEETQYF.

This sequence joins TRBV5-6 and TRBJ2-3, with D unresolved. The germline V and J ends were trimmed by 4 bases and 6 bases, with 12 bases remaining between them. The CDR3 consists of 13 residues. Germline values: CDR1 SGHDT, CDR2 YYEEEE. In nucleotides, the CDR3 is TGTGCCAGCAGCCTCCCTCCGTCCGATACGCAGTATTTT. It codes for CASSLPPSDTQYF.

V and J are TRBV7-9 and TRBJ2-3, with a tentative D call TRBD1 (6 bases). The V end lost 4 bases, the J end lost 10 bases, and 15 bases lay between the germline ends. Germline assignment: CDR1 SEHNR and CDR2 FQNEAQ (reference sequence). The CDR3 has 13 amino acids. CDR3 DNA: TGTGCCAGCAGCTCCCAAGAGGGGGTTTCGCAGTATTTT. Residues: CASSSQEGVSQYF.

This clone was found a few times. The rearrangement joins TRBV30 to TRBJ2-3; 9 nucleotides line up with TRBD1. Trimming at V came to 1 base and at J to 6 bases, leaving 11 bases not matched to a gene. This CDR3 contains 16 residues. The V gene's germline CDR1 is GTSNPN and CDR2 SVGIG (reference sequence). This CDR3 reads CAWSDYRTGVMDTQYF. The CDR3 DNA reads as TGTGCCTGGAGTGATTATAGGACAGGGGTCATGGATACGCAGTATTTT.

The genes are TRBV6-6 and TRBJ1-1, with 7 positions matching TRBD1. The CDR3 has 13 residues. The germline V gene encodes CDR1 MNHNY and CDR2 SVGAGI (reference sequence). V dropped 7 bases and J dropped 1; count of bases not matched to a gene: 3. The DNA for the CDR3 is TGTGCCAGCACCGGGACAGCGAACACTGAAGCTTTCTTT. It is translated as CASTGTANTEAFF.

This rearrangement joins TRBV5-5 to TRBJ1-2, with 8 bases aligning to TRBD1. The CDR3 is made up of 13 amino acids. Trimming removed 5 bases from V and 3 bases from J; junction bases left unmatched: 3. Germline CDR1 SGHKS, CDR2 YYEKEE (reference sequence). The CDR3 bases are TGTGCCAGCAGTGGACAGGGCCACTATGGCTACACCTTC. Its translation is CASSGQGHYGYTF. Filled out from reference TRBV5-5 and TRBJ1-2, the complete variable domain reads DAGVTQSPTHLIKTRGQQVTLRCSPISGHKSVSWYQQVLGQGPQFIFQYYEKEERGRGNFPDRFSARQFPNYSSELNVNALLLGDSALYLCASSGQGHYGYTFGSGTRLTVV.

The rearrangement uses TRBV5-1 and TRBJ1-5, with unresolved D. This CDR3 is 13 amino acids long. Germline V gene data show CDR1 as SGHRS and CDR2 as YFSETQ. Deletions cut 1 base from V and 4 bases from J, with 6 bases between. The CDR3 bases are TGCGCCAGCAGCTTGTCGACAAATCAGCCCCAGCATTTT. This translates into CASSLSTNQPQHF.